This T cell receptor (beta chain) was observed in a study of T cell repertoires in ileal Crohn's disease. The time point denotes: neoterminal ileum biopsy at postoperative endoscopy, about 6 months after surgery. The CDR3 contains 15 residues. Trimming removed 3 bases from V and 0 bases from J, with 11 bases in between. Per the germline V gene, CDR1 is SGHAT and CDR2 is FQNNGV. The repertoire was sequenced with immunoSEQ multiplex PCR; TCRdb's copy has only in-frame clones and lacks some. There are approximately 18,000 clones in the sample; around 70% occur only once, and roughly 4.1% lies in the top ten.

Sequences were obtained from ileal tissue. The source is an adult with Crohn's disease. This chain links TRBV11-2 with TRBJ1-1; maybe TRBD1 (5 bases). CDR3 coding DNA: TGTGCCAGCAGCTTTACCGACAGCCTGAACACTGAAGCTTTCTTT. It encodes CASSFTDSLNTEAFF.